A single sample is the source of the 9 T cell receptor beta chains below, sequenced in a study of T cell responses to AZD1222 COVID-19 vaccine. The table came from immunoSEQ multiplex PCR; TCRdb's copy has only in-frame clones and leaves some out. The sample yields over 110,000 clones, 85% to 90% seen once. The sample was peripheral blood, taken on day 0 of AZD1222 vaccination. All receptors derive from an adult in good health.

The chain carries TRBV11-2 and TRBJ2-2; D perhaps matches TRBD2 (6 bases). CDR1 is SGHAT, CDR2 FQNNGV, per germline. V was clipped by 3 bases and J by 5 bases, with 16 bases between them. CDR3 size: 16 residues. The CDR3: CASSLLPRAGTGELFF. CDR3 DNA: TGTGCCAGCAGCTTGCTACCCAGGGCGGGAACCGGGGAGCTGTTTTTT.

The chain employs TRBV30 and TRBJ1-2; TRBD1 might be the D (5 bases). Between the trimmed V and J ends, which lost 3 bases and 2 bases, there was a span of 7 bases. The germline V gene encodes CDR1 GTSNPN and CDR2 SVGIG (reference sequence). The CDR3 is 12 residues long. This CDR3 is CAWRGQNYGYTF. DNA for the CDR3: TGTGCCTGGAGGGGGCAAAACTATGGCTACACCTTC.

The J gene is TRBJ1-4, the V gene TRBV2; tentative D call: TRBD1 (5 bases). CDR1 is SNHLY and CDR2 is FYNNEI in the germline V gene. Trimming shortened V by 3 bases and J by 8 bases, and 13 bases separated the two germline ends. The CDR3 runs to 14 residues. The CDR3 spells CASSDWKGLEKLFF. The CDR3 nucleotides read TGTGCCAGCAGTGATTGGAAGGGGTTGGAAAAACTGTTTTTT. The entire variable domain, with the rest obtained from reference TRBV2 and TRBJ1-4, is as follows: EPEVTQTPSHQVTQMGQEVILRCVPISNHLYFYWYRQILGQKVEFLVSFYNNEISEKSEIFDDQFSVERPDGSNFTLKIRSTKLEDSAMYFCASSDWKGLEKLFFGSGTQLSVL.

CDR3 in DNA: TGCGCCAGCAGCCCCATGGGGGGGGCGGGCAATGAGCAGTTCTTC. Encoded protein: CASSPMGGAGNEQFF. V and J are TRBV5-1 and TRBJ2-1; D is perhaps TRBD2 (7 bases). Germline V gene sequence: CDR1 SGHRS, CDR2 YFSETQ. The V end lost 4 bases, the J end lost 6 bases, and 17 bases lay between the germline ends. This CDR3 spans 15 amino acids.

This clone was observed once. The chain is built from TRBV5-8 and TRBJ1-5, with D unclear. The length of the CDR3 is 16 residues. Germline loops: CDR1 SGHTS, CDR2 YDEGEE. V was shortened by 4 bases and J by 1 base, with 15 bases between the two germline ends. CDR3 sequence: CASSPRTPASNQPQHF. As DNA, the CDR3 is TGTGCCAGCAGCCCGCGGACCCCGGCGAGCAATCAGCCCCAGCATTTT. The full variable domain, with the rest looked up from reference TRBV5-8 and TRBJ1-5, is EAGVTQSPTHLIKTRGQQATLRCSPISGHTSVYWYQQALGLGLQFLLWYDEGEERNRGNFPPRFSGRQFPNYSSELNVNALELEDSALYLCASSPRTPASNQPQHFGDGTRLSIL.

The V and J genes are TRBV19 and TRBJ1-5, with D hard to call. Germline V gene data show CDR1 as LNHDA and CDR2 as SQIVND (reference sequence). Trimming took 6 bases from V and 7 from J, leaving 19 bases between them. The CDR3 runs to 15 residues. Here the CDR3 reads CASSPPPAGDQPQHF. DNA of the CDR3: TGTGCCAGTAGCCCACCCCCGGCAGGCGACCAGCCCCAGCATTTT.

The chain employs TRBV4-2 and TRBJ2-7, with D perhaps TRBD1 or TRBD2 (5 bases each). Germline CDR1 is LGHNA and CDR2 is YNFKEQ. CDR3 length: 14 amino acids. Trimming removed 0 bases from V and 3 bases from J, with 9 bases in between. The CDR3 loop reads CASSQDAGSYEQYF. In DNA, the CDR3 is TGTGCCAGCAGCCAAGATGCAGGGAGCTACGAGCAGTACTTC.

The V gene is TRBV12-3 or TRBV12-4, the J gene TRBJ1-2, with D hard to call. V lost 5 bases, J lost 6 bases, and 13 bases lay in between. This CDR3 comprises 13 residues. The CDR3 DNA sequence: TGTGCCAGCAGTCCTCAAACCCGACATGGCTACACCTTC. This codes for CASSPQTRHGYTF.

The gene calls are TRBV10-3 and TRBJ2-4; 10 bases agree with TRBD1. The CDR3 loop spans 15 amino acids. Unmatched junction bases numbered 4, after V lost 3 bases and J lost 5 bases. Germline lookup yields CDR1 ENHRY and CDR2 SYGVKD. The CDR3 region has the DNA TGTGCCATCAGTGACCCCGGGACAGGGGAAAACATTCAGTACTTC. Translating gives CAISDPGTGENIQYF.